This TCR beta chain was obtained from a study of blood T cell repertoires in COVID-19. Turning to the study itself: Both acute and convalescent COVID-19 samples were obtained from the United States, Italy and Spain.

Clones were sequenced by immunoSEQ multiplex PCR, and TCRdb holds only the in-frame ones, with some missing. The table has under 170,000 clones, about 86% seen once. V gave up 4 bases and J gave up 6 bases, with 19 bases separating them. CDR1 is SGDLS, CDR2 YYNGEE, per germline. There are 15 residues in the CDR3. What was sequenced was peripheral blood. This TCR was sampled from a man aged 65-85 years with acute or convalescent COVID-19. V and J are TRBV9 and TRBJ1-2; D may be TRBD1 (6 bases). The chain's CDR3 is CASSTGQLLIHGYTF. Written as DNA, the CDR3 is TGTGCCAGCAGCACAGGACAGCTCCTTATCCATGGCTACACCTTC.